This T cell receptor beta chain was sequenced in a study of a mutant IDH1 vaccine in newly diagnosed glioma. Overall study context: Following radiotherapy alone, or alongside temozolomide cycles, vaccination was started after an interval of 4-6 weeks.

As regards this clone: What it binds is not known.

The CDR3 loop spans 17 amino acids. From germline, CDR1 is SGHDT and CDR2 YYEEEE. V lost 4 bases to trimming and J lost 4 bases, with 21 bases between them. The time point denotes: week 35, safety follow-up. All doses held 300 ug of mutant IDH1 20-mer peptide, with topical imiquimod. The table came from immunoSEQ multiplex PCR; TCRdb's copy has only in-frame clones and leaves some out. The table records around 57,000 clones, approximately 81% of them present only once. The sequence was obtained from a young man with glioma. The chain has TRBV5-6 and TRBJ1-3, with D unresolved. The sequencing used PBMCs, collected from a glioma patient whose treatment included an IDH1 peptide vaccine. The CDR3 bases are TGTGCCAGCAGCCAGAGAGGTCGGACCAGTGGGGGAAACACCATATATTTT. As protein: CASSQRGRTSGGNTIYF.